One and the same sample provided the 30 T cell receptor beta chains below, sequenced in a study. TCRdb re-called the RT-PCR reads with MiXCR, one entry per CDR3 protein. The sample records about 680,000 distinct CDR3 sequences, more than 13% being singletons. Material: memory CD4+ T cells from blood. Every receptor here comes from a female donor in good health, serving as a healthy control.

This clonotype came up a few times. The chain recombines TRBV20-1 with TRBJ2-1; 8 nucleotides align to TRBD2. V lost 3 bases and J lost 8; bases outside the gene matches: 3. The CDR3 sequence is 12 residues long. Germline lookup yields CDR1 DFQATT and CDR2 SNEGSKA (reference sequence). In nucleotides, the CDR3 is TGCAGTGCTAGCGGGGGGGCTTATGAGCAGTTCTTC. Translated, it gives CSASGGAYEQFF.

The sample holds one count of this clonotype. V gene TRBV10-3 combines with J gene TRBJ2-7; D assignment may be TRBD1 or TRBD2 (5 bases each). V lost 2 bases, J lost 6 bases, and 17 bases lay in between. The CDR3 is 15 amino acids. The germline gives CDR1 ENHRY, CDR2 SYGVKD. The CDR3 DNA sequence: TGTGCCATCAGTGAGCGTGGCAGGGAGTTGGGCGAGCAGTACTTC. Its protein product is CAISERGRELGEQYF.

This clonotype has just a few counts. This chain uses TRBV18 with TRBJ2-2, with TRBD2 identical over 9 bases. Looked up from germline, CDR1 is KGHSH and CDR2 is LQKENI. The CDR3 consists of 15 residues. The V and J ends lost 0 bases and 5 bases, in that order; junction bases with no gene match: 1. Written as DNA, the CDR3 is TGTGCCAGCTCACCACCAGCGGGAGGAACCGGGGAGCTGTTTTTT. Protein: CASSPPAGGTGELFF. The full variable domain, rest sourced from reference TRBV18 and TRBJ2-2, is NAGVMQNPRHLVRRRGQEARLRCSPMKGHSHVYWYRQLPEEGLKFMVYLQKENIIDESGMPKERFSAEFPKEGPSILRIQQVVRGDSAAYFCASSPPAGGTGELFFGEGSRLTVL.

Ten or more counts support this clonotype. The chain couples TRBV20-1 to TRBJ2-1, with 7 bases matching TRBD2. There are 12 residues in the CDR3. V was clipped by 6 bases and J by 8 bases; unmatched bases: 7. Per the germline V gene, CDR1 is DFQATT and CDR2 is SNEGSKA (reference sequence). The CDR3 nucleotides are TGCAGTGCCCCGGAGCGGGGCGATGAGCAGTTCTTC. The encoded protein is CSAPERGDEQFF.

In this sample, this clonotype turned up many times. The chain employs TRBV7-9 and TRBJ1-1; D not resolved. V was cut by 5 bases and J by 4 bases, with 17 bases left in between. The germline V gene has CDR1 SEHNR and CDR2 FQNEAQ (reference sequence). The CDR3 covers 15 residues. The CDR3 protein is CASSPRGNFGTEAFF. CDR3 bases: TGTGCCAGCAGCCCAAGAGGGAACTTTGGCACTGAAGCTTTCTTT.

This clonotype was seen a handful of times. This chain uses TRBV5-1 with TRBJ2-1; 10 bases match TRBD2. The CDR3 is 16 amino acids. Germline V CDR1 and CDR2: SGHRS, YFSETQ. V trimming: 4 bases; J trimming: 3 bases; junction bases outside the gene matches: 7. The CDR3 protein is CASSQNSGRGYNEQFF. The CDR3 DNA reads TGCGCCAGCAGCCAAAACAGCGGGAGGGGCTACAATGAGCAGTTCTTC.

This clonotype occurred many times. The chain employs TRBV5-1 and TRBJ1-3; D uncertain. The CDR3 covers 15 residues. CDR1 and CDR2 (germline): SGHRS, YFSETQ. The V and J ends lost 6 bases and 1 base respectively, with 14 bases between them. CDR3 amino acids: CASTSWTGSGNTIYF. CDR3 sequence (DNA): TGCGCCAGCACCTCCTGGACGGGATCTGGAAACACCATATATTTT.

The V gene is TRBV3-1, the J gene TRBJ1-2; D is ambiguous. The CDR3 length is 15 residues. V lost 2 bases to trimming and J lost 2 bases, with 12 bases between them. Germline V gives CDR1 LGHDT, CDR2 YNNKEL (reference sequence). CDR3 sequence (DNA): TGTGCCAGCAGCCAACGAACGGCGGGGAACTATGGCTACACCTTC. Translation gives CASSQRTAGNYGYTF.

The CDR3 nucleotides read TGTGCCAGCAGCTCATCGACAGGGTACACTGAAGCTTTCTTT. Translated, it gives CASSSSTGYTEAFF. The V call is TRBV7-2, the J call TRBJ1-1, with 7 bases identical to TRBD1. The V gene's germline CDR1 is SGHTA and CDR2 FQGNSA. This CDR3 has 14 residues. After removal of 4 bases from V and 3 bases from J, the junction contained 5 bases not matched to a gene.

Concerning this clonotype itself: An end of the junction differs from the germline gene, which may be a read error. The rearrangement links TRBV29-1 to TRBJ1-2; D is undetermined. The CDR3 covers 14 residues. Germline lookup yields CDR1 SQVTM and CDR2 ANQGSEA. The CDR3 spells CSVEVGKMGYGYTF. CDR3 nucleotide sequence: TGCAGCGTGGAAGTCGGGAAGATGGGTTATGGCTACACCTTC.

A word on this clonotype: This sequence may be a read error, since a much larger clone differs from it by one base. The chain joins TRBV4-3 to TRBJ2-3, with a tentative D call TRBD2 (6 bases). The CDR3 is made up of 14 amino acids. Trimming pared 3 bases from V and 5 bases from J, leaving 12 bases between. The germline gives CDR1 LGHNA, CDR2 YSLEER. The CDR3 coding sequence is TGCGCCAGCAGCCAGGGACTCCCCGAAGATACGCAGTATTTT. Translation: CASSQGLPEDTQYF.

This clonotype showed up many times. This chain uses TRBV5-5 with TRBJ2-3; possible D gene TRBD1, 6 bases. There are 15 residues in the CDR3. The V end lost 4 bases, the J end lost 0 bases, and 12 bases lay between the germline ends. CDR1 is SGHKS, CDR2 YYEKEE, per germline (reference sequence). The CDR3 reads CASSHRQASTDTQYF. CDR3 in DNA: TGTGCCAGCAGCCACCGACAGGCTAGCACAGATACGCAGTATTTT. The full variable domain, in which reference TRBV5-5 and TRBJ2-3 provide the parts outside the CDR3, is DAGVTQSPTHLIKTRGQQVTLRCSPISGHKSVSWYQQVLGQGPQFIFQYYEKEERGRGNFPDRFSARQFPNYSSELNVNALLLGDSALYLCASSHRQASTDTQYFGPGTRLTVL.

This clonotype was seen once. The chain joins TRBV11-2 to TRBJ1-3, with D unclear. The CDR3 sequence is 16 residues long. Germline loops: CDR1 SGHAT, CDR2 FQNNGV. Trimming shortened V by 5 bases and J by 1 base, and 15 bases separated the two germline ends. In nucleotides, the CDR3 is TGTGCCAGCAGCCAAGGCTGGGGTGGTTCTGGAAACACCATATATTTT. Translated, it gives CASSQGWGGSGNTIYF.

A few counts support this clonotype. This chain links TRBV28 with TRBJ2-5; D could derive from TRBD1 or TRBD2 (5 bases each). Germline CDR1 and CDR2: MDHEN and SYDVKM. The germline V and J ends were trimmed by 5 bases and 7 bases, with 20 bases remaining between them. This CDR3 has 15 amino acids. The CDR3 region is CASSDRDRLPWTQYF. The CDR3 DNA sequence: TGTGCCAGCAGTGACCGGGACCGACTTCCATGGACCCAGTACTTC.

This clonotype is a singleton in its sample. A read error may explain this, as a much larger clone is one base away. The rearrangement links TRBV6-5 to TRBJ1-2, with D unresolved. In germline, CDR1 is MNHEY, CDR2 SVGAGI. This CDR3 has 15 residues. The CDR3 region has the DNA TGTGCCAGCAGTTACTCCGAGGGAACCAACTATGACTACACCTTC. This encodes CASSYSEGTNYDYTF.

This clonotype was picked up a small number of times. The V gene is TRBV12-3 or TRBV12-4, the J gene TRBJ1-1, with TRBD1 as a possible D gene (5 bases). Trimming stripped 6 bases from V and 5 bases from J, with 19 bases between. The CDR3 is 15 residues long. The CDR3 region has the DNA TGTGCCAGCAGCTGGGGGGGGGGTGGTTCGACTGAAGCTTTCTTT. It specifies CASSWGGGGSTEAFF.

This clonotype was recorded at least ten times. The chain is built from TRBV12-3 or TRBV12-4 and TRBJ1-1, with D maybe TRBD1 (6 bases). Trimming removed 3 bases at V and 4 bases at J, with 12 bases between. This CDR3 is 14 amino acids long. The CDR3 sequence is CASSLGSGATEAFF. The CDR3 nucleotides are TGTGCCAGCAGTTTGGGATCGGGGGCCACTGAAGCTTTCTTT.

The chain has TRBV10-3 and TRBJ2-1; D remains unclear. The CDR3 has 14 amino acids. CDR1 is ENHRY and CDR2 is SYGVKD in the germline V gene. The ends were cut back, 0 bases at V and 3 bases at J, with 6 bases in the middle. The CDR3 DNA reads TGTGCCATCAGTGAGTCGGGCTACTACAATGAGCAGTTCTTC. Translated, it gives CAISESGYYNEQFF.

This clonotype was seen more than once but under ten times. This chain links TRBV7-9 with TRBJ2-1; possible D gene TRBD2, 6 bases. This CDR3 spans 15 amino acids. V was pared by 5 bases and J by 6 bases, with 17 bases between. Germline V gene lookup returns CDR1 SEHNR and CDR2 FQNEAQ (reference sequence). This CDR3 reads CASSHLIGSGNEQFF. The DNA of the CDR3 is TGTGCCAGCAGCCATTTAATCGGGAGCGGCAATGAGCAGTTCTTC. The entire variable domain, with the rest obtained from reference TRBV7-9 and TRBJ2-1, is as follows: DTGVSQNPRHKITKRGQNVTFRCDPISEHNRLYWYRQTLGQGPEFLTYFQNEAQLEKSRLLSDRFSAERPKGSFSTLEIQRTEQGDSAMYLCASSHLIGSGNEQFFGPGTRLTVL.

Of note for this clonotype: This could be a read error, since a much larger clone is one nucleotide away. The gene calls are TRBV28 and TRBJ2-1; the match to TRBD1 covers 9 bases. V shed 8 bases, J shed 2 bases, and the junction held 4 bases outside the gene matches. The germline V gene has CDR1 MDHEN and CDR2 SYDVKM. The CDR3 totals 14 residues. The CDR3 protein is CASGRDRAYNEQFF. The DNA for the CDR3 is TGTGCCAGCGGCCGGGACAGGGCCTACAATGAGCAGTTCTTC. The full variable domain, with the rest looked up from reference TRBV28 and TRBJ2-1, is DVKVTQSSRYLVKRTGEKVFLECVQDMDHENMFWYRQDPGLGLRLIYFSYDVKMKEKGDIPEGYSVSREKKERFSLILESASTNQTSMYLCASGRDRAYNEQFFGPGTRLTVL.

This clonotype has more than one count but fewer than ten. DNA of the CDR3: TGTGCCAGCAGTTTACGGGCGGCTCTACCCCAGCATTTT. Residues: CASSLRAALPQHF. This chain uses TRBV27 with TRBJ1-5; D gene unclear. The germline gives CDR1 MNHEY, CDR2 SMNVEV (reference sequence). V dropped 2 bases and J dropped 10 bases, with 12 bases sitting between them. The CDR3 is 13 residues long.

This clonotype has a count of ten or more. This chain connects TRBV15 to TRBJ2-2, with unresolved D. Trimming took 5 bases from V and 0 from J, leaving 4 bases between them. The CDR3 is 13 amino acids. Germline values: CDR1 LNHNV, CDR2 YYDKDF (reference sequence). The CDR3 DNA reads TGTGCCACCAGCCTTCCGAACACCGGGGAGCTGTTTTTT. Amino acids: CATSLPNTGELFF. The entire variable domain, with the rest obtained from reference TRBV15 and TRBJ2-2, is as follows: DAMVIQNPRYQVTQFGKPVTLSCSQTLNHNVMYWYQQKSSQAPKLLFHYYDKDFNNEADTPDNFQSRRPNTSFCFLDIRSPGLGDTAMYLCATSLPNTGELFFGEGSRLTVL.

There are a few counts of this clonotype. The J gene is TRBJ2-1, the V gene TRBV12-3 or TRBV12-4, with D unclear. V lost 0 bases to trimming and J lost 5 bases, with 11 bases between them. The CDR3 covers 15 residues. The CDR3 sequence is CASSLAEGLNNEQFF. The CDR3 DNA reads TGTGCCAGCAGTTTAGCGGAAGGGCTTAACAATGAGCAGTTCTTC.

This clonotype was recorded many times. CDR3 protein: CASRPMGVRSYEQYF. The CDR3 nucleotides read TGTGCCAGCAGACCCATGGGGGTACGCTCCTACGAGCAGTACTTC. The gene calls are TRBV6-5 and TRBJ2-7, with D possibly being TRBD1 or TRBD2 (5 bases each). This CDR3 spans 15 amino acids. Germline V CDR1 and CDR2: MNHEY, SVGAGI. The ends were cut back, 6 bases at V and 0 bases at J, with 15 bases in the middle.

This chain uses TRBV2 with TRBJ1-6; D perhaps matches TRBD1 (5 bases). V shed 6 bases and J shed 8 bases, with 11 bases lying between them. CDR1 is SNHLY and CDR2 is FYNNEI in the germline V gene. The length of the CDR3 is 13 residues. The CDR3 loop is CASRGGFHSPLHF. As DNA, the CDR3 is TGTGCCAGCAGGGGGGGGTTTCATTCACCCCTCCACTTT.

This chain joins TRBV12-3 or TRBV12-4 and TRBJ1-4, with D unresolved. V lost 3 bases to trimming and J lost 8 bases, with 10 bases between them. The CDR3 contains 13 residues. The CDR3 spells CASSFRRREKLFF. Here the CDR3 DNA reads TGTGCCAGCAGTTTTAGGCGAAGGGAAAAACTGTTTTTT.

This clonotype was counted a single time. The chain couples TRBV6-2 or TRBV6-3 to TRBJ2-1, with 9 bases fitting TRBD1. Germline CDR1 and CDR2: MNHEY and SVGEGT. The length of the CDR3 is 17 residues. The junction had 12 bases not matched to a gene; V was cut back by 5 bases and J by 4 bases. CDR3 in amino acids: CASSGQGPQLDYNEQFF. CDR3 coding DNA: TGTGCCAGCAGTGGACAGGGGCCTCAACTAGATTACAATGAGCAGTTCTTC.

CDR3 DNA: TGTGCCACCAGTGCCCTTGGGGGGGCGGCGGGACGAGAGACCCAGTACTTC. This gives the protein CATSALGGAAGRETQYF. The V call is TRBV24-1, the J call TRBJ2-5; possibly TRBD2 for D (7 bases). V was shortened by 5 bases and J by 4 bases, with 22 bases between the two germline ends. The CDR3 is 17 amino acids. In germline, CDR1 is KGHDR, CDR2 SFDVKD.

This clonotype was seen more than once but under ten times. This chain connects TRBV20-1 to TRBJ2-7; D is perhaps TRBD1 or TRBD2 (5 bases each). The CDR3 consists of 14 residues. The germline gives CDR1 DFQATT, CDR2 SNEGSKA (reference sequence). Trimming stripped 4 bases from V and 1 base from J, with 14 bases between. The DNA of the CDR3 is TGCAGTGCTAAAGAGGGGTCCAGTTCCTACGAGCAGTACTTC. Its translation: CSAKEGSSSYEQYF.

This clonotype was detected many times. The genes are TRBV10-3 and TRBJ1-2, with D unresolved. V dropped 2 bases and J dropped 2 bases, with 12 bases sitting between them. CDR3 length: 15 residues. Germline V lookup: CDR1 ENHRY, CDR2 SYGVKD. CDR3 in amino acids: CAISENGVANYGYTF. CDR3 bases: TGTGCCATCAGTGAGAACGGGGTAGCAAACTATGGCTACACCTTC.